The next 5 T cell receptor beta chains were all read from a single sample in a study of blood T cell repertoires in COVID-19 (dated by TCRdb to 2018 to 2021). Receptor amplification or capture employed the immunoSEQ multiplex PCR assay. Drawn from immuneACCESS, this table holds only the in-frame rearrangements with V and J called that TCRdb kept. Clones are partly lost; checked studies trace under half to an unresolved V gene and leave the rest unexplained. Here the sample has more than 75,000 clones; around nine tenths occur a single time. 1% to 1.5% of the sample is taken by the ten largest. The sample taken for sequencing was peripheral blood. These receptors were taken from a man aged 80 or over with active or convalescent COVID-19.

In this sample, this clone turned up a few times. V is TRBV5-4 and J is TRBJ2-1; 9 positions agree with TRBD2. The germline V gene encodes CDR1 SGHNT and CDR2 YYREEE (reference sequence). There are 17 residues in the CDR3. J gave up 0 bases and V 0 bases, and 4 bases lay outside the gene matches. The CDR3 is CASSLDGLASSYNEQFF. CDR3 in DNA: TGTGCCAGCAGCTTGGATGGACTAGCGAGCTCCTACAATGAGCAGTTCTTC. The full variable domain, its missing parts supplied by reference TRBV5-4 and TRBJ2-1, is ETGVTQSPTHLIKTRGQQVTLRCSSQSGHNTVSWYQQALGQGPQFIFQYYREEENGRGNFPPRFSGLQFPNYSSELNVNALELDDSALYLCASSLDGLASSYNEQFFGPGTRLTVL.

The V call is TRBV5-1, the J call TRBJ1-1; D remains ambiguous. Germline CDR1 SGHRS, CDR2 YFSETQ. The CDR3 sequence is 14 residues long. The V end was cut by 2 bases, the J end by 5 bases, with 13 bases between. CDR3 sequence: CASSFLDPGTEAFF. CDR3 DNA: TGCGCCAGCAGCTTCTTGGACCCGGGGACTGAAGCTTTCTTT.

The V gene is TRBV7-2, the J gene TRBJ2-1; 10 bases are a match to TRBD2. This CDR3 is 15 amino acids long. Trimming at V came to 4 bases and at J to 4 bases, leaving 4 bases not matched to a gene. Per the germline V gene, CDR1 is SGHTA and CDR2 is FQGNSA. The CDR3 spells CASSSLAGTYNEQFF. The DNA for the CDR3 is TGTGCCAGCAGCTCACTAGCGGGGACATACAATGAGCAGTTCTTC.

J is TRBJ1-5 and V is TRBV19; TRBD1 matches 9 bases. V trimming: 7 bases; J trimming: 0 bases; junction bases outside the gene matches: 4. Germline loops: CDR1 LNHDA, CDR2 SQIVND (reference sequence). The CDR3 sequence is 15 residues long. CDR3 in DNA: TGTGCCAGTACCGGGACAGGGCATAGCAATCAGCCCCAGCATTTT. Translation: CASTGTGHSNQPQHF.

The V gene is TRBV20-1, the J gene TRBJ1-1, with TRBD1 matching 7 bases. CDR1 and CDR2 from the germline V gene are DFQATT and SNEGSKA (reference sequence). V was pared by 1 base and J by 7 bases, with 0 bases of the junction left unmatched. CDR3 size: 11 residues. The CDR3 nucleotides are TGCAGTGCTAGAGGGGACAGTGAAGCTTTCTTT. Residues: CSARGDSEAFF.